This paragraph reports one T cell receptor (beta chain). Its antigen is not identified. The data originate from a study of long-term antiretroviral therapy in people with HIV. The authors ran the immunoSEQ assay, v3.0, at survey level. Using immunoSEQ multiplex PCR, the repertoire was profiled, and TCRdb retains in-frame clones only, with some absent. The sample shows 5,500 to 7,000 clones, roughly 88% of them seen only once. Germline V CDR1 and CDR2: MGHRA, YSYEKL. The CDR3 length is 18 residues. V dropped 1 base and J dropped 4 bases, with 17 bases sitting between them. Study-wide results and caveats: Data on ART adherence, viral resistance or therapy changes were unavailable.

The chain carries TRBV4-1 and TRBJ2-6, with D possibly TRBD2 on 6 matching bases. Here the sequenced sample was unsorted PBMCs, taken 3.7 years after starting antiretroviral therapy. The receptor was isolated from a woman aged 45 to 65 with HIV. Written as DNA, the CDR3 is TGCGCCAGCAGCCAAGGGGGCGGGACGATATCCGGGGCCAACGTCCTGACTTTC. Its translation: CASSQGGGTISGANVLTF.